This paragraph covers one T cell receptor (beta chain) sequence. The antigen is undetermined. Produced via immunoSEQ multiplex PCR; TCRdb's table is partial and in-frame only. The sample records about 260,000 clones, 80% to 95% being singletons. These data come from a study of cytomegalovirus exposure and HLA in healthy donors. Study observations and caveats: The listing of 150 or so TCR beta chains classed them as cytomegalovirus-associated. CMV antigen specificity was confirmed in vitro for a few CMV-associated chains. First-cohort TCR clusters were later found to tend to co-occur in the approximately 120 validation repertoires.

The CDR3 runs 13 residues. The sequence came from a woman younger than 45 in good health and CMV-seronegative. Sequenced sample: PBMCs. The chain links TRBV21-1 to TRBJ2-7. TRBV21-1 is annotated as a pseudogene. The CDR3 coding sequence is TGTGCCAGAAGGACGGACGACCCCTACGAGCAGTACTTC. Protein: CARRTDDPYEQYF.